These T cell receptor beta chains were read from a single sample in a study of T cell responses to AZD1222 COVID-19 vaccine. Assay: immunoSEQ multiplex PCR; the TCRdb copy retains only in-frame clones and omits some. Of about 67,000 clones in the sample, around 84% were seen once. The sample consisted of peripheral blood, taken on day 0 of AZD1222 vaccination. Receptors were obtained from an adult in good health. The CDR3 runs from the conserved cysteine through the conserved F or W. Each record gives: V gene, D gene, clone size, J gene, CDR3 DNA, CDR3 protein. D genes are given only for firm matches. A row's size may be missing; if present it is once, few, many or a size class.

TRBV7-2	-	-	TRBJ1-1	TGTGCCAGCAGCTTATTCGTGGGAGGCACTGAAGCTTTCTTT	CASSLFVGGTEAFF
TRBV5-6	-	-	TRBJ1-1	TGTGCCAGCAGCTTCGGGACAACGGCCACTGAAGCTTTCTTT	CASSFGTTATEAFF
TRBV20-1	TRBD1	-	TRBJ1-4	TGCAGTGCTAGTTCCCCGGGACAGGGAGGGGATGAACTGTTTTTT	CSASSPGQGGDELFF
TRBV2	-	-	TRBJ1-1	TGTGCCAGCGGGACACTAAACACTGAAGCTTTCTTT	CASGTLNTEAFF
TRBV2	-	-	TRBJ2-7	TGTGCCAGCAGGGGGGACAACTACGAGCAGTACTTC	CASRGDNYEQYF
TRBV11-2	-	-	TRBJ1-5	TGTGCCAGCAGCCGCGAGGGAGACGGTAATCAGCCCCAGCATTTT	CASSREGDGNQPQHF
TRBV3-1/TRBV3-2	TRBD1	-	TRBJ2-1	TGTGCCAGCGGACAGGGGGCTTACAATGAGCAGTTCTTC	CASGQGAYNEQFF
TRBV11-2	TRBD2	-	TRBJ2-1	TGTGCCAGTTACAACTCCCGAATAGCGGGGGGGTCCAATGAGCAGTTCTTC	CASYNSRIAGGSNEQFF
TRBV7-3	TRBD2	-	TRBJ2-3	TGTGCCAGCAGCAAACGACTAGCGGGGGGGCTAGATACGCAGTATTTT	CASSKRLAGGLDTQYF
TRBV6-2/TRBV6-3	-	once	TRBJ2-5	TGTGCCAGCAGTTACCAGGAGACCCAGTACTTC	CASSYQETQYF
TRBV19	-	-	TRBJ1-2	TGTGCCAGTCGCAGTGGGGGCTCAAGCTATGGCTACACCTTC	CASRSGGSSYGYTF
TRBV28	TRBD1	-	TRBJ2-3	TGTGCCAGCAAGACCGCGGACAGGTACGCAGATACGCAGTATTTT	CASKTADRYADTQYF
TRBV25-1	-	-	TRBJ2-7	TGTGCCAGCAGTGCCGACGGGAAAGATCCTTACGAGCAGTACTTC	CASSADGKDPYEQYF
TRBV28	-	-	TRBJ1-6	TGTGCCAGCATTCCCGGGGGGGCGGGATCACCCCTCCACTTT	CASIPGGAGSPLHF
TRBV7-9	-	-	TRBJ1-1	TGTGCCAGCAGCTCGGGACCGATTGAAGCTTTCTTT	CASSSGPIEAFF
TRBV23-1	TRBD1	-	TRBJ1-1	TGCGCCAGCAGTCAAAGGGGGACAGGGAAAATACTGAACACTGAAGCTTTCTTT	CASSQRGTGKILNTEAFF
TRBV9	TRBD1	few	TRBJ1-1	TGTGCCAGCAGCCCGATGGACAGGGTGAACACTGAAGCTTTCTTT	CASSPMDRVNTEAFF
TRBV11-2	-	-	TRBJ1-2	TGTGCCAGCAGCTTGGACGCCTTAGGGGGCTACACCTTC	CASSLDALGGYTF
TRBV6-5	TRBD1	-	TRBJ2-4	TGTGCCAGCAGGACAGGGGGCGTCAAAAACATTCAGTACTTC	CASRTGGVKNIQYF
TRBV20-1	-	-	TRBJ2-7	TGCAGTGCTCGAACAGGGAGGGAGCAGTACTTC	CSARTGREQYF
TRBV18	-	-	TRBJ1-3	TGTGCCAGCTCACCACAACAGGGCTCTGGAAACACCATATATTTT	CASSPQQGSGNTIYF
TRBV6-5	-	-	TRBJ2-1	TGTGCCAGCAGACCCGCATCGTCGGACAATGAGCAGTTCTTC	CASRPASSDNEQFF
TRBV6-5	TRBD2	-	TRBJ2-7	TGTGCCAGCAGTTACTCTAGCGGGGGAGCCTCCTACGAGCAGTACTTC	CASSYSSGGASYEQYF
TRBV6-5	-	-	TRBJ1-2	TGTGCCAGCAGTTACCAAGGGGGGGGAGATGGCTACACCTTC	CASSYQGGGDGYTF
TRBV27	-	-	TRBJ1-3	TGTGCCAGCAGTCCCCAGGGGTTGTTGGTTGGAAACACCATATATTTT	CASSPQGLLVGNTIYF
TRBV19	-	-	TRBJ1-3	TGTGCCAGTAGTAGACAGGTCGCCGGAAACACCATATATTTT	CASSRQVAGNTIYF
TRBV7-9	-	-	TRBJ1-2	TGTGCCAGCAGCTTAGATAAAGGGAACTATGGCTACACCTTC	CASSLDKGNYGYTF
TRBV5-1	TRBD1	-	TRBJ1-1	TGCGCCAGCAGCCAGGACAGGGGGCTCACTGAAGCTTTCTTT	CASSQDRGLTEAFF